These T cell receptor beta chains were read from a single sample in a study of T cell repertoires in cytomegalovirus infection. For these receptors, no antigen is known. TCRdb ran MiXCR on the reads and lists one entry per CDR3 protein. The sample includes fewer than 650,000 distinct CDR3 sequences, just under 40% of them seen just once. The sequences come from cultured PBMCs, collected from culture after CMV antigen stimulation. These receptors all stem from a human donor in good health (CMV status not recorded). Some clones in this sample may be carry-over from other donors' samples. Each CDR3 is given with its conserved first and last residue. A D gene is named only where the DNA matches it firmly. Not all rows give a size; the values are once, few, many and, for expanded clones, a class.

TRBV19	.	.	TRBJ2-2	TGTGCCAGTAGTATTGAGACTGCGTACACCGGGGAGCTGTTTTTT	CASSIETAYTGELFF
TRBV10-3	once	.	TRBJ2-3	TGTGCCATCAGCCCCCAGGGACCAGATACGCAGTATTTT	CAISPQGPDTQYF
TRBV6-1	many	TRBD1	TRBJ2-7	TGTGCCAGCAGTCGGGACAGTGCCTACGAGCAGTACTTC	CASSRDSAYEQYF
TRBV7-2	few	.	TRBJ2-2	TGTGCCAGCAGCCCTCGCTATTCGAACACCGGGGAGCTGTTTTTT	CASSPRYSNTGELFF
TRBV6-1	.	.	TRBJ2-4	TGTGCCAGCAGATTGATAGGGGGCATTCAGTACTTC	CASRLIGGIQYF
TRBV6-2/TRBV6-3	few	.	TRBJ1-5	TGTGCCAGCAGTTACTTCACGAGCAATCAGCCCCAGCATTTT	CASSYFTSNQPQHF
TRBV6-1	few	TRBD2	TRBJ2-1	TGTGCCAGCAGTGAGGGGGGGACTATCTCCTACAATGAGCAGTTCTTC	CASSEGGTISYNEQFF
TRBV12-3/TRBV12-4	.	.	TRBJ2-3	TGTGCCGCTTCGGGGCCGTTTGCAGATACGCAGTATTTT	CAASGPFADTQYF
TRBV2	.	.	TRBJ2-3	TGTGCCAGCAGTGAAGGGACGGCAAGCGCAGATACGCAGTATTTT	CASSEGTASADTQYF
TRBV20-1	few	.	TRBJ2-1	TGCAGTGCTAGAGAGTTGGCGGGCTCCTACAATGAGCAGTTCTTC	CSARELAGSYNEQFF
TRBV12-3/TRBV12-4	.	TRBD1	TRBJ1-2	TGTGCCAGCAGTCCCCCGGGACAGGGGGGTTTCACCTTC	CASSPPGQGGFTF
TRBV11-2	.	.	TRBJ1-2	TGTGCCAGCAGCCCTACTACAGGGAACTATGGCTACACCTTC	CASSPTTGNYGYTF
TRBV6-1	.	TRBD2	TRBJ2-5	TGTGCCAGCAGTGAAGGGGGACTAGCGGGGGGCCAAGAGACCCAGTACTTC	CASSEGGLAGGQETQYF
TRBV15	few	.	TRBJ2-3	TGTGCCACCACCCGACAGTCCAGGGGACGGTACACAGATACGCAGTATTTT	CATTRQSRGRYTDTQYF
TRBV28	few	TRBD1	TRBJ1-4	TGTGCCAGCAGTCCAGGGACAGCCGAGAATGAAAAACTGTTTTTT	CASSPGTAENEKLFF
TRBV7-2	few	.	TRBJ2-5	TGTGCCAGCAGCCAGGGTTCTAGCTCCGGCAGGGAGACCCAGTACTTC	CASSQGSSSGRETQYF
TRBV20-1	once	TRBD1	TRBJ1-1	TGCAGTGCTCCACCTACAGGGGGCGCGGCTGAAGCTTTCTTT	CSAPPTGGAAEAFF
TRBV12-3/TRBV12-4	few	TRBD2	TRBJ2-2	TGTGCCAGCAGTCCCTCGGGTAGTCTAGCGGGATTATCCGGGGAGCTGTTTTTT	CASSPSGSLAGLSGELFF
TRBV7-8	.	.	TRBJ2-1	TGTGCCAGCAGCTACAGGGCCCCTCCCTACAATGAGCAGTTCTTC	CASSYRAPPYNEQFF
TRBV7-2	few	.	TRBJ1-1	TGTGCCAGCAGCTTAGCGGGAAGAATGTTGAACACTGAAGCTTTCTTT	CASSLAGRMLNTEAFF
TRBV20-1	.	TRBD1	TRBJ2-3	TGCAGTGCGACAGGGAGCTCCACAGATACGCAGTATTTT	CSATGSSTDTQYF
TRBV20-1	.	TRBD2	TRBJ2-1	TGCAGTGCTGGGGGAGGGGTGGGGTTTAATGAGCAGTTCTTC	CSAGGGVGFNEQFF
TRBV6-5	.	TRBD1	TRBJ1-2	TGTGCCAGCAGCTCGGGACAGGCCGTACGTGGCTACACCTTC	CASSSGQAVRGYTF
TRBV19	.	TRBD1	TRBJ1-2	TGTGCCAGTAGTGCGGTACTCACAGGGGAAGTAGATGGCTACACCTTC	CASSAVLTGEVDGYTF
TRBV7-2	many	.	TRBJ1-1	TGTGCCAGCAGCTTATATCGTTCCTCGGTGAACACTGAAGCTTTCTTT	CASSLYRSSVNTEAFF
TRBV7-6	few	.	TRBJ2-1	TGTGCCAGCAGCTTATTCCGGGCTCCCCAACAGCCCTCCTACAATGAGCAGTTCTTC	CASSLFRAPQQPSYNEQFF
TRBV9	.	.	TRBJ1-3	TGTGCCAGCACCCGGGGACCCAACTCTGGAAACACCATATATTTT	CASTRGPNSGNTIYF
TRBV19	.	.	TRBJ1-2	TGTGCCAGTACCCGAAATCTTAGGTCAGGGGATGGCTACACCTTC	CASTRNLRSGDGYTF
TRBV7-2	few	.	TRBJ2-2	TGTGCCAGCAGCCAACAACTCCGGCCGGGCGGGGAGCTGTTTTTT	CASSQQLRPGGELFF
TRBV27	.	TRBD1	TRBJ2-7	TGTGCCAGCAGTCCTAAGACAGGGCTCTCCTACGAGCAGTACTTC	CASSPKTGLSYEQYF
TRBV7-2	few	TRBD2	TRBJ2-3	TGTGCCAGCAGCTCCCCACTAGCGGGAGGGCTTAACACAGATACGCAGTATTTT	CASSSPLAGGLNTDTQYF
TRBV7-2	many	.	TRBJ2-2	TGTGCCAGCAGCCGACTAGTTAACACCGGGGAGCTGTTTTTT	CASSRLVNTGELFF
TRBV11-2	few	TRBD1	TRBJ1-2	TGTGCCAGCAGCTTAACGGGGGACAGCGGTGGCTACACCTTC	CASSLTGDSGGYTF
TRBV7-2	many	TRBD1	TRBJ1-6	TGTGCCAGCAGCACCCAGGGGGTAGGATACAATTCACCCCTCCACTTT	CASSTQGVGYNSPLHF
TRBV5-4	once	TRBD2	TRBJ2-3	TGTGCCAGCGGCTGGGCGGCGGGAGAGGACACAGATACGCAGTATTTT	CASGWAAGEDTDTQYF
TRBV6-1	.	TRBD2	TRBJ2-1	TGTGCCAGCCGACTAGCGCCCGGCAGGAAGCAGTTCTTC	CASRLAPGRKQFF
TRBV7-2	many	TRBD2	TRBJ2-3	TGTGCCAGCAGCTTAAAACTAGCGGGGGGGTGGGGCACAGATACGCAGTATTTT	CASSLKLAGGWGTDTQYF
TRBV20-1	few	.	TRBJ2-3	TGCAGTGCGGTTAGGGGAGGAGGAGATACGCAGTATTTT	CSAVRGGGDTQYF
TRBV4-2	few	.	TRBJ1-3	TGTGCCAGCAGCCAAGAATACACCATATATTTT	CASSQEYTIYF
TRBV7-2	many	.	TRBJ1-1	TGTGCCAGCAGCTCCCACGAGAACACTGAAGCTTTCTTT	CASSSHENTEAFF
TRBV5-1	.	.	TRBJ2-3	TGCGCCAGCAGCTCGGACCACACAGATACGCAGTATTTT	CASSSDHTDTQYF
TRBV2	few	.	TRBJ1-4	TGTGCCAGCAGTAGACAGACAACTAATGAAAAACTGTTTTTT	CASSRQTTNEKLFF
TRBV7-2	.	TRBD1	TRBJ1-6	TGTGCCAGCAGCTTGAGGACAGGGGCGGACATGAGTTCACCCCTCCACTTT	CASSLRTGADMSSPLHF
TRBV4-1	.	.	TRBJ1-2	TGCGCCAGCAGCCGCCGGGACCTCATGGGAGGCTACACCTTC	CASSRRDLMGGYTF
TRBV27	.	.	TRBJ1-1	TGTGCCAGCAGTAGGAATGGGGGCGCAGCTTTCTTT	CASSRNGGAAFF
TRBV12-3/TRBV12-4	few	TRBD2	TRBJ2-3	TGTGCCAGCACCCGGGGGACTAGCGGAGATACGCAGTATTTT	CASTRGTSGDTQYF
TRBV5-6	few	TRBD1	TRBJ2-4	TGTGCCAGCAGCCCCGGACAGGGGAACATTCAGTACTTC	CASSPGQGNIQYF
TRBV19	.	.	TRBJ1-5	TGTGCCAGTAGCCCAAGGGGGGAGTACAATCAGCCCCAGCATTTT	CASSPRGEYNQPQHF
TRBV6-2/TRBV6-3	few	TRBD1	TRBJ2-3	TGTGCCACCCTCCGGGACAGGGGAATGAGTACGCAGTATTTT	CATLRDRGMSTQYF
TRBV12-3/TRBV12-4	few	.	TRBJ2-5	TGTGCCAGCAGTACTAGCAGCCCAGAGACCCAGTACTTC	CASSTSSPETQYF
TRBV7-2	.	.	TRBJ2-7	TGTGCCAGCAGCCCGGGGATCGGCGCCTACGAGCAGTACTTC	CASSPGIGAYEQYF
TRBV20-1	.	TRBD2	TRBJ2-5	TGCAGTGCTAGGAAGCCGGGGCTAGCGGTTCAAGAGACCCAGTACTTC	CSARKPGLAVQETQYF